Listed here are 4 T cell receptor beta chains from one sample, sequenced in a study of cytomegalovirus exposure and HLA in healthy donors (dated by TCRdb to between 2016 and 2019). Library generation was performed with the immunoSEQ multiplex PCR assay. For the multiplex PCR, a mixture combining 60 forward primers for TCR Vbeta segments and 13 reverse primers for TCR Jbeta segments was used. The table comes from immuneACCESS by way of TCRdb, which keeps in-frame sequences with V and J called. Part of the clones is missing from these tables; in studies checked, under half for an unresolved V gene and the rest for unknown reasons. Counted in this sample were around 100,000 clones; 70% to 80% of them appeared once. The ten largest clonotypes hold over 4% of the sample. The source material was PBMCs. The receptors were sampled from a female donor in good health and CMV-seropositive.

This rearrangement joins TRBV7-9 to TRBJ2-5, with 11 nucleotides matching TRBD2. Matching the DNA end better, TRBJ2-7 makes the J call doubtful. Germline CDR1 is SEHNR and CDR2 is FQNEAQ (reference sequence). The CDR3 consists of 14 residues. The CDR3 protein is CASSLELAGAEQYF. DNA for the CDR3: TGTGCCAGCAGCTTAGAACTAGCGGGAGCCGAGCAGTACTTC.

This clone was counted only a few times. The rearrangement links TRBV5-6 to TRBJ1-1; 10 bases match TRBD1. The germline V gene has CDR1 SGHDT and CDR2 YYEEEE. V lost 0 bases to trimming and J lost 4 bases; unmatched junction nucleotides: 9. The CDR3 is 17 residues long. CDR3 bases: TGTGCCAGCAGCTTGGGGCAAGGGACAGGGGTTGGCACTGAAGCTTTCTTT. The encoded protein is CASSLGQGTGVGTEAFF.

CDR3 in DNA: TGTGCCAGCAGCCCCCACCGGGGAGACACTGAAGCTTTCTTT. It yields the protein CASSPHRGDTEAFF. The rearrangement joins TRBV6-5 to TRBJ1-1; D gene ambiguous. Germline-derived CDR1 and CDR2 are MNHEY and SVGAGI. The V end was cut by 6 bases, the J end by 3 bases, with 14 bases between. The length of the CDR3 is 14 residues.

The chain joins TRBV5-1 to TRBJ2-1; 7 bases fit TRBD2. This CDR3 is 15 amino acids long. Trimming took 0 bases from V and 7 from J; bases not matched to a gene: 7. CDR1 SGHRS and CDR2 YFSETQ come from the germline V gene. CDR3 protein: CASSLVRGGVNEQFF. Written as DNA, the CDR3 is TGCGCCAGCAGCTTGGTGCGGGGAGGGGTTAATGAGCAGTTCTTC. Full variable domain (rest looked up from reference TRBV5-1 and TRBJ2-1): KAGVTQTPRYLIKTRGQQVTLSCSPISGHRSVSWYQQTPGQGLQFLFEYFSETQRNKGNFPGRFSGRQFSNSRSEMNVSTLELGDSALYLCASSLVRGGVNEQFFGPGTRLTVL.